This T cell receptor (beta chain) was recovered during a study of shared clonotypes between healthy human individuals. Across the study: In total, the donors were a couple of women and a few men aged 18 to 49.

CD45RO-negative CD8 cells positively selected for CCR7 made up the naive population, which excluded terminally differentiated effector memory CD45RA+ cells. Germline V gene data show CDR1 as MNHEY and CDR2 as SMNVEV (reference sequence). This CDR3 region has 20 residues. The V segment lost 4 bases and the J segment 4 bases; nucleotides outside the gene matches: 19. The study ran the assay at deep level. Some clones are missing from TCRdb's copy, which holds only in-frame ones; the method was immunoSEQ multiplex PCR. Among approximately 600,000 clones listed, 95% were seen once. Sequences were obtained from naive CD8+ T cells sorted from blood. The receptor's source is a woman between 25 and 40 years old in good health. The chain is built from TRBV27 and TRBJ2-7, with 13 bases that match TRBD2. The CDR3 reads CASSSILEGTSGMHVYEQYF. The CDR3 coding sequence is TGTGCCAGCAGTTCGATCCTAGAAGGGACTAGCGGGATGCACGTTTACGAGCAGTACTTC.